The text below deals with one TCR beta chain. There is no known antigen for this receptor. Base qualities are not recorded, but no much larger clone differs from it by a single base. This entry is derived from a study of shared T cell receptors in the human thymus (dated by TCRdb to 2020 to 2022). At the level of the whole study: The study investigated the way shared, self-reactive T-cell receptor alpha chains are produced in the human thymus.

The library was built by means of the immunoSEQ multiplex PCR assay. This is the immuneACCESS table as TCRdb keeps it, with only in-frame sequences that have V and J called. A part of the clones is gone; compared with another copy, unresolved V genes explain less than half, and the rest is unexplained. The sample has about 500,000 clones on record, more than 75% of them singletons. Of the sample, about 0.012% falls within the top ten clones. V is pruned by 0 bases and J by 2 bases, leaving 2 bases of the junction without a gene match. From the cysteine through the phenylalanine, the CDR3 covers 15 amino acids. Only CDR3 DNA is held: 45 bases, read in frame from base 1. Looking up the germline V gene yields CDR1 SGHRS and CDR2 YFSETQ. In addition, the sample was reused for a study of human thymus T cells. That second report states: In Finland, the donors were immunologically healthy infants who were having open corrective cardiac surgery for congenital heart defects. The thymus tissue came from surgical resects taken out during corrective cardiac surgery. Biased V and J gene segment usage appeared to be present in both thymic and peripheral blood repertoires. The related research found that thymic TCR repertoires overlapped highly between unrelated individuals. TCR alpha and beta repertoires from about 8 infant thymus samples and a few related peripheral blood samples were characterized in the study. The cohort included more than 5 male and a couple of female infants, with donor ages spanning 7 to 244 days. Thymocytes were released mechanically from tissue and stored at -70 °C as pellets of about 9-32 million cells. Genomic DNA was extracted from frozen cell pellets with a QIAsymphony instrument. The immunoSEQ multiplex PCR assay was used to amplify the TCRB and TCRAD loci from a standardized amount of quality-controlled genomic DNA. Amplicons spanned the V(D)J region at a length sufficient to cover the CDR3 and identify V and J genes. The amplicons were sequenced on an Illumina platform via the commercial immunoSEQ service. Primer bias and sequencing errors were corrected as previously described, and TCRAD and TCRB definitions were based on the IMGT database. Analysis of the repertoires was done with immunoSEQ Analyzer 3.0 and VDJTools and included basic statistics, V/J segment usage, diversity estimates, rarefaction and pairwise overlap. Chao1, ChaoE, Efron-Thisted, Shannon and inverse Simpson indices were used to estimate diversity, which was also estimated on datasets down-sampled to the smallest sample. Repertoire overlap was assessed by strict matching of CDR3 nucleotide sequence, V gene and J gene, and clustering was done by Jaccard-based multidimensional scaling. On average, thymus samples yielded some 810,000 unique TCRB clonotypes, whereas blood samples yielded some 80,000.

This receptor was taken from a boy younger than two with a congenital heart defect. Donor details come from another sample of the same person, matched by shared clones. The sample comprised thymocytes. Rearrangement joined TRBV5-1 to TRBJ2-7; 10 bases in the junction line up with TRBD2. The CDR3 reads CASSLGSGGPYEQYF. The DNA sequence is as follows: TGCGCCAGCAGCTTGGGTAGCGGGGGGCCCTACGAGCAGTACTTC.